In its sample, the clone carrying this T cell receptor (beta chain) was seen a few times. The TCR beta library used iRepertoire HTBI primers with Arm-PCR amplification of CDR3. TCRdb recomputed calls from the multiplex PCR reads with MiXCR, one row per CDR3 protein. The sample carries about 290,000 distinct CDR3 sequences, roughly a fifth recorded once. V was clipped by 3 bases and J by 7 bases; unmatched bases: 6. The germline V gene encodes CDR1 MGHRA and CDR2 YSYEKL. This CDR3 comprises 15 residues. The record originates from a study of regulatory T cells in long-lasting Graves disease. Time point here: persistent/refractory GD, antithyroid drugs over 5 years with positive TRAb. Isolated PBMC RNA provided the starting material for the TCR library.

The clonotype comes from a female donor with Graves disease. Here the sequenced sample was peripheral blood mononuclear cells (PBMCs), taken when the disease was refractory, from a patient treated with antithyroid drugs. This chain joins TRBV4-1 and TRBJ2-2; 9 positions agree with TRBD1. DNA for the CDR3: TGCGCCAGCAGCCAGTTACAGGGGGCTAGCGGGGAGCTGTTTTTT. It specifies CASSQLQGASGELFF.